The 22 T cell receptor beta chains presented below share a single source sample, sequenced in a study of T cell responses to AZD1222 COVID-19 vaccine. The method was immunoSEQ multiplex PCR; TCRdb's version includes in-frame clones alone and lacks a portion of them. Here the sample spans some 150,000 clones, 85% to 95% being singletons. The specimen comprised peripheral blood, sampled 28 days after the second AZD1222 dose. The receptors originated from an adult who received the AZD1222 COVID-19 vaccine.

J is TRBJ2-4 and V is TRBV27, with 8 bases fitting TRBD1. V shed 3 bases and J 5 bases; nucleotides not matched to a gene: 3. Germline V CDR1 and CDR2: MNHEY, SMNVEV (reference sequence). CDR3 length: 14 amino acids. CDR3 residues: CASSLARGQNIQYF. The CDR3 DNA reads TGTGCCAGCAGTTTGGCCAGGGGGCAAAACATTCAGTACTTC.

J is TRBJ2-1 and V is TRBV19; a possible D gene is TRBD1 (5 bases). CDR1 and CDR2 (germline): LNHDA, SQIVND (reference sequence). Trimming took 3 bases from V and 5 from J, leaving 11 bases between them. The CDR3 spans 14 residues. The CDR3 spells CASSIGAGNNEQFF. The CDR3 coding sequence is TGTGCCAGTAGTATTGGGGCAGGTAACAATGAGCAGTTCTTC. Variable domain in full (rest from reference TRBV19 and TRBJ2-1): DGGITQSPKYLFRKEGQNVTLSCEQNLNHDAMYWYRQDPGQGLRLIYYSQIVNDFQKGDIAEGYSVSREKKESFPLTVTSAQKNPTAFYLCASSIGAGNNEQFFGPGTRLTVL.

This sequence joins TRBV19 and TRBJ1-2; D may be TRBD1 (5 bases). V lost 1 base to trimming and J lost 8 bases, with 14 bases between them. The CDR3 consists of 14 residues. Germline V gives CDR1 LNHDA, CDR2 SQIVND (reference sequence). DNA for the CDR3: TGTGCCAGTAGTATAGCCGGGGCACGTCAAGGCTACACCTTC. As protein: CASSIAGARQGYTF. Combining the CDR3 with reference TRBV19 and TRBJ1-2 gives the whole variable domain DGGITQSPKYLFRKEGQNVTLSCEQNLNHDAMYWYRQDPGQGLRLIYYSQIVNDFQKGDIAEGYSVSREKKESFPLTVTSAQKNPTAFYLCASSIAGARQGYTFGSGTRLTVV.

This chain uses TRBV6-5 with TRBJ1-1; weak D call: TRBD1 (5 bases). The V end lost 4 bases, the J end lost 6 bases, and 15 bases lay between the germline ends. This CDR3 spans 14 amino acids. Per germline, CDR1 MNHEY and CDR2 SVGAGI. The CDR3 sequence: CASSSHLDRSEAFF. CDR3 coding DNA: TGTGCCAGCAGTTCCCACCTAGACAGATCTGAAGCTTTCTTT.

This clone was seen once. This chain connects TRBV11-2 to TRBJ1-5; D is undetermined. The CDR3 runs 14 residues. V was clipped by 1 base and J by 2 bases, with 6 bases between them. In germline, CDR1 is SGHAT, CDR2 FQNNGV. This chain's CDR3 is CASSLGNGNQPQHF. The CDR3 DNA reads TGTGCCAGCAGCTTAGGGAATGGCAATCAGCCCCAGCATTTT.

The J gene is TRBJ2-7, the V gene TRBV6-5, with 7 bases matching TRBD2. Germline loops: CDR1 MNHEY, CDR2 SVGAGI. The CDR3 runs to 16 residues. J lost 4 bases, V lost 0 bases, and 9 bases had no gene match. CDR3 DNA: TGTGCCAGCAGTTACTCGGGGGACTACCGGGGATACGAGCAGTACTTC. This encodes CASSYSGDYRGYEQYF.

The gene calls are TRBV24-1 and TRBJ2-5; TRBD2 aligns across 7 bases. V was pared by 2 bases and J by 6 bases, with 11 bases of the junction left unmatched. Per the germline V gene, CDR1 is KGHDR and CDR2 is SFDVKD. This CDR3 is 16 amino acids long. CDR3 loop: CATSDSASGLAKTQYF. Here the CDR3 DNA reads TGTGCCACCAGTGATTCTGCTAGCGGTTTAGCCAAGACCCAGTACTTC.

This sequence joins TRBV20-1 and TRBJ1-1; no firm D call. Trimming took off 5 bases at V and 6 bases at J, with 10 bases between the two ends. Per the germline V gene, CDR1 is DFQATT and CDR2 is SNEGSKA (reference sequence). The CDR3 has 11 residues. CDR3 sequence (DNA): TGCAGTGCTTCGGACCCCCCTGAAGCTTTCTTT. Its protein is CSASDPPEAFF.

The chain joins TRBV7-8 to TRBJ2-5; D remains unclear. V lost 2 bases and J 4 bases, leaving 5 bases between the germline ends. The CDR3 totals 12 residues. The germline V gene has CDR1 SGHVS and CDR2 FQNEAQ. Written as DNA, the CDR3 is TGTGCCAGCAGCTTAAGGAGAGAGACCCAGTACTTC. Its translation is CASSLRRETQYF.

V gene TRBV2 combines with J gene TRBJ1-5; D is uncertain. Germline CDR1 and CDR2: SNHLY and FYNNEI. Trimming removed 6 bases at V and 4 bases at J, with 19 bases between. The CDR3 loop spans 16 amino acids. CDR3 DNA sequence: TGTGCCAGCAGCCCTAACGGAGGGTTGGTGAATCAGCCCCAGCATTTT. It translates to CASSPNGGLVNQPQHF.

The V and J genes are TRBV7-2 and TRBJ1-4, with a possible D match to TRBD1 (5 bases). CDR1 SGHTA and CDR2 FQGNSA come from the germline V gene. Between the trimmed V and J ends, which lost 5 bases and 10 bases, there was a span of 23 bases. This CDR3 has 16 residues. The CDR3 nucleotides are TGTGCCAGCAGCCTGAATATCGGAGGGGTAGGCGGAAAACTGTTTTTT. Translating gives CASSLNIGGVGGKLFF.

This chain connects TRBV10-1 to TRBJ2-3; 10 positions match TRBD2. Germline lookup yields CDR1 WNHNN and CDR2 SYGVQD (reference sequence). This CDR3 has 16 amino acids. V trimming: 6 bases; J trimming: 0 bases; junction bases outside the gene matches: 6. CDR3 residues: CASSPGLAESTDTQYF. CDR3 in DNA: TGCGCCAGCAGCCCCGGACTAGCGGAGAGCACAGATACGCAGTATTTT.

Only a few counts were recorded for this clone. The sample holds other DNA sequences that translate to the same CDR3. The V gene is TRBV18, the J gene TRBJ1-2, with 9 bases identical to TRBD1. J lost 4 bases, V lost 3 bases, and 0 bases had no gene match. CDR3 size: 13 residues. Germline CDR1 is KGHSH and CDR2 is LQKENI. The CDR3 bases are TGTGCCAGCTCACCGACAGGGGGCTATGGCTACACCTTC. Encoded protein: CASSPTGGYGYTF.

The CDR3 DNA sequence: TGTGCCAGCAGCTATGCTTTAGGGACACCTTACAATGAGCAGTTCTTC. As protein: CASSYALGTPYNEQFF. The chain couples TRBV5-6 to TRBJ2-1; D is perhaps TRBD1 (6 bases). Trimming shortened V by 3 bases and J by 4 bases, and 17 bases separated the two germline ends. This CDR3 is 16 amino acids long. Germline V gene data show CDR1 as SGHDT and CDR2 as YYEEEE.

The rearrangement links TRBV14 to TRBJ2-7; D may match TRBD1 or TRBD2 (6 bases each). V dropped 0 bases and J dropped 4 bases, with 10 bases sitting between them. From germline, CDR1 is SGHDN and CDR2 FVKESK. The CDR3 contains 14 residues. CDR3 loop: CASSQDRGLYEQYF. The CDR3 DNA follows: TGTGCCAGCAGCCAAGACAGGGGACTTTACGAGCAGTACTTC.

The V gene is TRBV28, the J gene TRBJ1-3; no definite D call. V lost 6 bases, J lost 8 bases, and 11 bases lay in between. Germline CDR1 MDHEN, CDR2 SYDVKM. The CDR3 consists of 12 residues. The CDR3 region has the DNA TGTGCCAGCAGCCTCGGTCCGGACACCATATATTTT. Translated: CASSLGPDTIYF.

The CDR3 DNA sequence: TGTGCCAGTGGACAGGGGCAAAAACTGTTTTTT. Translated, it gives CASGQGQKLFF. The rearrangement joins TRBV6-5 to TRBJ1-4, with TRBD1 identical over 9 bases. CDR1 and CDR2 from the germline V gene are MNHEY and SVGAGI. J gave up 9 bases and V 9 bases, and 2 bases lay outside the gene matches. The CDR3 is made up of 11 amino acids.

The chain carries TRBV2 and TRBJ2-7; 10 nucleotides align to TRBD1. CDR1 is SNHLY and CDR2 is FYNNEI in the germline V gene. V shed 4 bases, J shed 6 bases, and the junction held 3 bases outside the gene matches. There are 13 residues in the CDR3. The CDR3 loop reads CASSGGDRGEQYF. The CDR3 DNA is TGTGCCAGCAGTGGAGGGGACAGGGGCGAGCAGTACTTC.

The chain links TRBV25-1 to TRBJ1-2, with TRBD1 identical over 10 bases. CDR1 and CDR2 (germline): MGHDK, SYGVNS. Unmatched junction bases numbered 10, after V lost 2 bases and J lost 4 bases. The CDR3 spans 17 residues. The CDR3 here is CASSEGYGQGGIYGYTF. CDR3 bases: TGTGCCAGCAGTGAAGGGTACGGACAGGGGGGCATCTATGGCTACACCTTC.

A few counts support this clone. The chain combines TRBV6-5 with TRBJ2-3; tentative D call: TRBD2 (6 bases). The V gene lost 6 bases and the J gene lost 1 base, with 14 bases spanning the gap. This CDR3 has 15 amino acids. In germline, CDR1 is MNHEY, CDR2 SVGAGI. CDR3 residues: CASRKLASGTDTQYF. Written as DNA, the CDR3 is TGTGCCAGCAGAAAGCTAGCGTCAGGCACAGATACGCAGTATTTT.

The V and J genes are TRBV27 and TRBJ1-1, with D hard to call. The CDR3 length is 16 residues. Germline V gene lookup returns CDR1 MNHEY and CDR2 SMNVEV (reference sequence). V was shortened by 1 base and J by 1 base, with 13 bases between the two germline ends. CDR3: CASSLFPVGRNTEAFF. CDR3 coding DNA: TGTGCCAGCAGTTTATTCCCCGTGGGTAGGAACACTGAAGCTTTCTTT.

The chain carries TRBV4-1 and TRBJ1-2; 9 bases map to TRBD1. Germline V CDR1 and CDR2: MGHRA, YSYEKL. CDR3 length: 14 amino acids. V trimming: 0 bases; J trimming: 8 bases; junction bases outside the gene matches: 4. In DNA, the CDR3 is TGCGCCAGCAGCCAAGATCGGACAGGGGTGGGCTACACCTTC. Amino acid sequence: CASSQDRTGVGYTF.